This is a list of T cell receptor beta chains from one sample in a study of T cell changes during pregnancy in multiple sclerosis. Generated by immunoSEQ multiplex PCR, the TCRdb table keeps only in-frame clones and is missing some. The repertoire has about 130,000 clones, 90% to 96% of them found once; the top ten carry approximately 0.45%. The sample in question was peripheral blood, obtained after pregnancy. The receptors were gathered from a female donor with multiple sclerosis, enrolled in a pregnancy study. Both conserved end residues are part of each CDR3. D genes are given only for firm matches. Size is stated for part of the rows, as once, few or many counts, or as a class when the clone is expanded.

J gene,V gene,clone size,D gene,CDR3 protein,CDR3 DNA
TRBJ2-3,TRBV5-6,NA,TRBD2,CASSSLAGVTDTQYF,TGTGCCAGCAGCTCTCTAGCGGGAGTCACAGATACGCAGTATTTT
TRBJ2-1,TRBV2,NA,NA,CASSEGLAYNEQFF,TGTGCCAGCAGTGAAGGCCTAGCTTACAATGAGCAGTTCTTC
TRBJ2-2,TRBV2,NA,TRBD1,CATRQGTLAGELFF,TGTGCCACCAGACAGGGGACCTTGGCCGGGGAGCTGTTTTTT
TRBJ2-5,TRBV5-1,NA,NA,CASSLSGEETQYF,TGCGCCAGCAGCTTGTCGGGAGAGGAGACCCAGTACTTC
TRBJ1-3,TRBV6-1,NA,NA,CASLFLTGSGNTIYF,TGTGCCAGCCTATTTCTCACAGGGTCAGGAAACACCATATATTTT
TRBJ2-2,TRBV7-9,NA,TRBD2,CASSTRTSGQNTGELFF,TGTGCCAGCAGCACAAGGACTAGCGGGCAGAACACCGGGGAGCTGTTTTTT
TRBJ1-1,TRBV13,NA,NA,CASSLTQGLRAEAFF,TGTGCCAGCAGCCTTACACAGGGTCTTAGGGCTGAAGCTTTCTTT
TRBJ2-3,TRBV5-4,NA,TRBD2,CASSLKAGARTDTQYF,TGTGCCAGCAGCTTGAAGGCGGGAGCGAGAACAGATACGCAGTATTTT
TRBJ1-1,TRBV19,NA,NA,CASSTPLTGNTEAFF,TGTGCCAGTAGTACCCCCCTTACAGGGAACACTGAAGCTTTCTTT
TRBJ1-3,TRBV19,NA,TRBD1,CASSPSGGQGYTIYF,TGTGCCAGTAGTCCCTCGGGGGGACAGGGATACACCATATATTTT
TRBJ2-5,TRBV19,NA,NA,CASKRGGVAGQETQYF,TGTGCCAGTAAGAGGGGGGGAGTAGCAGGGCAAGAGACCCAGTACTTC
TRBJ2-7,TRBV15,NA,NA,CATSTLVGLSYEQYF,TGTGCCACCAGCACACTAGTAGGGCTCTCCTACGAGCAGTACTTC
TRBJ2-6,TRBV5-1,NA,TRBD2,CATREGSGANVLTF,TGCGCCACCAGGGAGGGGTCTGGGGCCAACGTCCTGACTTTC
TRBJ2-1,TRBV5-1,NA,NA,CASSLSTGTYNEQFF,TGCGCCAGCAGCTTGTCTACGGGTACCTACAATGAGCAGTTCTTC
TRBJ2-5,TRBV7-6,NA,NA,CASSLTTQYQETQYF,TGTGCCAGCAGCCTGACTACCCAGTACCAAGAGACCCAGTACTTC
TRBJ2-3,TRBV7-3,NA,NA,CASSLTGGGGTDTQYF,TGTGCCAGCAGCTTAACGGGGGGAGGAGGTACAGATACGCAGTATTTT
TRBJ1-5,TRBV4-1,NA,NA,CASSQLSGGYQPQHF,TGCGCCAGCAGCCAGCTATCGGGGGGCTATCAGCCCCAGCATTTT
TRBJ1-4,TRBV28,NA,TRBD1,CASSLFTTGVGGAYEKLFF,TGTGCCAGCAGTTTATTCACAACAGGGGTTGGTGGGGCTTATGAAAAACTGTTTTTT
TRBJ2-5,TRBV19,few,NA,CASSIDHASGSYQETQYF,TGTGCCAGTAGTATAGATCACGCGAGCGGGTCGTACCAAGAGACCCAGTACTTC
TRBJ1-5,TRBV7-2,NA,NA,CASSEQGYSNQPQHF,TGTGCCAGCAGTGAACAGGGATATAGCAATCAGCCCCAGCATTTT
TRBJ2-5,TRBV4-2,NA,TRBD2,CASSPGGRERGETQYF,TGTGCCAGCAGCCCGGGAGGCCGGGAGAGGGGAGAGACCCAGTACTTC
TRBJ2-1,TRBV7-6,NA,NA,CASSPGVGGNEQFF,TGTGCCAGCAGCCCCGGGGTTGGGGGGAATGAGCAGTTCTTC
TRBJ1-2,TRBV7-9,once,NA,CASSLYLRDGYTF,TGTGCCAGCAGCTTGTACTTACGGGATGGCTACACCTTC
TRBJ2-3,TRBV7-9,NA,TRBD2,CASSFTSGRLITDTQYF,TGTGCCAGCAGCTTCACTAGCGGGAGATTAATCACAGATACGCAGTATTTT
TRBJ1-5,TRBV28,NA,NA,CASSLMAAGVGPQHF,TGTGCCAGCAGTTTAATGGCGGCAGGGGTAGGGCCCCAGCATTTT
TRBJ2-7,TRBV27,NA,TRBD1,CASSDRGLNFGQYF,TGTGCCAGCTCGGACAGGGGTCTTAATTTCGGGCAGTACTTC
TRBJ2-3,TRBV4-2,NA,TRBD2,CASSQDLLAGESTDTQYF,TGTGCCAGCAGCCAAGATTTACTAGCGGGTGAGAGCACAGATACGCAGTATTTT
TRBJ2-1,TRBV6-5,NA,TRBD2,CASSYSTSGNEQFF,TGTGCCAGCAGTTACTCAACTAGCGGGAATGAGCAGTTCTTC
TRBJ2-1,TRBV7-6,NA,TRBD2,CASSFRLAGVDEQFF,TGTGCCAGCAGCTTTCGGCTAGCGGGAGTTGATGAGCAGTTCTTC
TRBJ2-7,TRBV19,NA,NA,CASSINLESYEQYF,TGTGCCAGTAGTATCAACCTAGAATCCTACGAGCAGTACTTC